The 15 T cell receptor beta chains presented below share a single source sample, sequenced in a study of blood T cell repertoires in COVID-19. Measured with immunoSEQ multiplex PCR; TCRdb has only the in-frame clones, and not every one. In the table there are a few hundred thousand clones, over 75% of which are singletons. Sequencing was performed on PBMCs or T cells enriched from blood (not recorded which). Source of these receptors: a man aged 25 to 45 who had recovered from COVID-19.

The rearrangement uses TRBV6-5 and TRBJ1-1; 11 bases match TRBD1. This CDR3 contains 15 residues. V shed 4 bases, J shed 4 bases, and the junction held 5 bases outside the gene matches. Germline-derived CDR1 and CDR2 are MNHEY and SVGAGI. This CDR3 is CASSSAGTGGTEAFF. As DNA, the CDR3 is TGTGCCAGCAGTTCAGCCGGGACAGGGGGCACTGAAGCTTTCTTT.

The chain couples TRBV28 to TRBJ2-7; 8 bases are a match to TRBD2. Per the germline V gene, CDR1 is MDHEN and CDR2 is SYDVKM. V dropped 3 bases and J dropped 3; count of bases not matched to a gene: 7. The CDR3 has 15 residues. CDR3 in amino acids: CASSFLSGTLYEQYF. The CDR3 region has the DNA TGTGCCAGCAGTTTCCTTAGCGGGACGCTCTACGAGCAGTACTTC. The variable domain in full, with the rest retrieved from reference TRBV28 and TRBJ2-7, is DVKVTQSSRYLVKRTGEKVFLECVQDMDHENMFWYRQDPGLGLRLIYFSYDVKMKEKGDIPEGYSVSREKKERFSLILESASTNQTSMYLCASSFLSGTLYEQYFGPGTRLTVT.

The CDR3 loop is CASSWTGAETEAFF. CDR3 nucleotides: TGCGCCAGCAGCTGGACAGGGGCGGAGACTGAAGCTTTCTTT. The chain links TRBV5-1 to TRBJ1-1, with TRBD1 matching over 9 bases. V shed 3 bases and J 5 bases; nucleotides not matched to a gene: 5. This CDR3 comprises 14 residues. The germline V gene encodes CDR1 SGHRS and CDR2 YFSETQ.

This chain connects TRBV19 to TRBJ1-1, with 10 bases aligning to TRBD1. The CDR3 runs to 16 residues. With V trimmed by 1 base and J by 3 bases, 5 bases remained unmatched. Germline V gene lookup returns CDR1 LNHDA and CDR2 SQIVND (reference sequence). The CDR3 loop is CASSIGQGARYTEAFF. The CDR3 region has the DNA TGTGCCAGTAGTATAGGACAGGGGGCCCGATACACTGAAGCTTTCTTT.

CDR3 amino acids: CASGFGAGNTEAFF. CDR3 coding DNA: TGTGCTAGTGGTTTTGGGGCTGGGAACACTGAAGCTTTCTTT. V gene TRBV12-5 combines with J gene TRBJ1-1; maybe TRBD1 (5 bases). The CDR3 sequence is 14 residues long. Germline lookup yields CDR1 LGHNT and CDR2 FRNRAP. V was clipped by 3 bases and J by 1 base, with 9 bases between them.

The chain links TRBV3-1 (or the pseudogene TRBV3-2) to TRBJ1-3, with 7 bases that match TRBD1. This CDR3 has 16 amino acids. Germline CDR1 reads LGHDT; CDR2 reads YNNKEL (reference sequence). V shed 4 bases, J shed 0 bases, and the junction held 6 bases outside the gene matches. The CDR3 sequence is CASSLGQQISGNTIYF. The CDR3, as DNA: TGTGCCAGCAGCCTGGGACAGCAAATCTCTGGAAACACCATATATTTT.

The chain recombines TRBV11-2 with TRBJ2-1; a possible D gene is TRBD2 (6 bases). Trimming took 8 bases from V and 4 from J, leaving 12 bases between them. Germline-derived CDR1 and CDR2 are SGHAT and FQNNGV. There are 13 residues in the CDR3. The CDR3 DNA follows: TGTGCCAGCCGGAGGGGCCCTTACAATGAGCAGTTCTTC. Protein sequence: CASRRGPYNEQFF.

The rearrangement uses TRBV27 and TRBJ1-1, with 8 bases lining up with TRBD1. Unmatched junction bases numbered 6, after V lost 5 bases and J lost 1 base. The length of the CDR3 is 15 residues. The V gene's germline CDR1 is MNHEY and CDR2 SMNVEV (reference sequence). CDR3 residues: CASSPRTGRNTEAFF. CDR3 coding DNA: TGTGCCAGCAGTCCCCGGACAGGGAGGAACACTGAAGCTTTCTTT.

CDR3 in amino acids: CASSLGRGGWPQHF. Written as DNA, the CDR3 is TGTGCCAGCAGTTTGGGGAGGGGTGGTTGGCCCCAGCATTTT. The chain couples TRBV28 to TRBJ1-5; tentative D call: TRBD1 (5 bases). V was trimmed by 3 bases and J by 9 bases, leaving 15 bases between them. The CDR3 sequence is 14 residues long. Looked up from germline, CDR1 is MDHEN and CDR2 is SYDVKM.

A note on this clone: Since a much larger clone is just one base distant, this may be a read error. The chain employs TRBV11-2 and TRBJ1-5; no reliable D call. Trimming shortened V by 1 base and J by 6 bases, and 7 bases separated the two germline ends. Germline CDR1 is SGHAT and CDR2 is FQNNGV. This CDR3 has 13 amino acids. The CDR3 bases are TGTGCCAGCAGCTTAGTCGGGAGTCAGCCCCAGCATTTT. The encoded protein is CASSLVGSQPQHF.

The chain couples TRBV2 to TRBJ2-5; 9 bases match TRBD2. CDR1 is SNHLY and CDR2 is FYNNEI in the germline V gene. This CDR3 spans 14 amino acids. J lost 5 bases, V lost 7 bases, and 8 bases had no gene match. CDR3 nucleotides: TGTGCCAGCAAGGCGGGAGGGCCTATGGAGACCCAGTACTTC. This encodes CASKAGGPMETQYF.

The chain has TRBV11-2 and TRBJ1-1; 7 nucleotides agree with TRBD1. Germline CDR1 SGHAT, CDR2 FQNNGV. V was pared by 5 bases and J by 1 base, with 7 bases of the junction left unmatched. This CDR3 has 15 residues. The CDR3 bases are TGTGCCAGCAGCACTGGCGACAGGGCGAACACTGAAGCTTTCTTT. As protein: CASSTGDRANTEAFF.

CDR3 in DNA: TGTGCCAGCAGCCTCAGGACCGGGACAGCGGGAAACACCATATATTTT. Amino acid sequence: CASSLRTGTAGNTIYF. The rearrangement joins TRBV11-2 to TRBJ1-3; 7 bases fit TRBD1. This CDR3 is built from 16 residues. The junction had 11 bases not matched to a gene; V was cut back by 5 bases and J by 4 bases. Germline CDR1 SGHAT, CDR2 FQNNGV. Supplemented by reference TRBV11-2 and TRBJ1-3, the full variable domain reads EAGVAQSPRYKIIEKRQSVAFWCNPISGHATLYWYQQILGQGPKLLIQFQNNGVVDDSQLPKDRFSAERLKGVDSTLKIQPAKLEDSAVYLCASSLRTGTAGNTIYFGEGSWLTVV.

This chain connects TRBV21-1 to TRBJ2-7; TRBD2 is the table's D call and was not checked against the DNA. TRBV21-1 is tagged as a pseudogene. The CDR3 totals 15 residues. The CDR3 nucleotides read TGTGCCAGCAGTAGACTAGCGGGAGGGACCTACGAGCAGTACTTC. Translating gives CASSRLAGGTYEQYF.

The CDR3 here is CASSEGTGGNQPQHF. The DNA for the CDR3 is TGTGCCAGCAGTGAGGGGACAGGCGGCAATCAGCCCCAGCATTTT. The V call is TRBV6-1, the J call TRBJ1-5, with 8 bases identical to TRBD1. With V trimmed by 3 bases and J by 2 bases, 3 bases remained unmatched. The length of the CDR3 is 15 residues. The germline CDR1 and CDR2 sequences are MNHNS and SASEGT.